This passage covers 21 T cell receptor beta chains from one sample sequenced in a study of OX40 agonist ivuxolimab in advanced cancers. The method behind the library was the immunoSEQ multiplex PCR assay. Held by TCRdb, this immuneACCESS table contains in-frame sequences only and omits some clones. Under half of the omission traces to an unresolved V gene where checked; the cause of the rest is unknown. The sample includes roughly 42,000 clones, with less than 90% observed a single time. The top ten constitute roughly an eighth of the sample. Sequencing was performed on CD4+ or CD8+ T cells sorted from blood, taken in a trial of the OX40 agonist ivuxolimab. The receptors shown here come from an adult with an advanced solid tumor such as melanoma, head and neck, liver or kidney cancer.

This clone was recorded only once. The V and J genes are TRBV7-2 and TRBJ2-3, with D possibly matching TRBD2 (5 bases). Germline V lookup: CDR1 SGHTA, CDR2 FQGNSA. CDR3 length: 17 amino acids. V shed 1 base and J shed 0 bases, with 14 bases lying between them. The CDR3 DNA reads TGTGCCAGCAGCTTAGACCGGGGTCCTCCTAGCACAGATACGCAGTATTTT. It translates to CASSLDRGPPSTDTQYF.

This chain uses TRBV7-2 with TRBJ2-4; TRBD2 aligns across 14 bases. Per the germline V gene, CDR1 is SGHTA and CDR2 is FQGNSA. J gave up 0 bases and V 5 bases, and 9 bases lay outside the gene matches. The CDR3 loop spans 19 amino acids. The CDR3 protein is CASSPRLAGGPLAKNIQYF. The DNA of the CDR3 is TGTGCCAGCAGCCCTCGACTAGCGGGGGGGCCCCTAGCCAAAAACATTCAGTACTTC.

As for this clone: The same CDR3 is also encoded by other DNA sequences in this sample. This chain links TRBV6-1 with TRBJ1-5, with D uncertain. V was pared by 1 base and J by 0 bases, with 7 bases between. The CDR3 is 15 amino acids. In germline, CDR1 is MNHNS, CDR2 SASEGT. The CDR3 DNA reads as TGTGCCAGCAGTGAAGGCGGACTTAGCAATCAGCCCCAGCATTTT. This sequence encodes CASSEGGLSNQPQHF.

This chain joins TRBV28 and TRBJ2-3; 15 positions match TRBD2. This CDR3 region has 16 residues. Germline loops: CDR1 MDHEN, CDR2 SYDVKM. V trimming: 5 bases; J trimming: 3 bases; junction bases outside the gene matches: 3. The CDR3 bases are TGTGCCAGCAGTCCTGGACTAGCGGGAGGGACAGATACGCAGTATTTT. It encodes CASSPGLAGGTDTQYF. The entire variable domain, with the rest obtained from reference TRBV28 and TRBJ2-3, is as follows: DVKVTQSSRYLVKRTGEKVFLECVQDMDHENMFWYRQDPGLGLRLIYFSYDVKMKEKGDIPEGYSVSREKKERFSLILESASTNQTSMYLCASSPGLAGGTDTQYFGPGTRLTVL.

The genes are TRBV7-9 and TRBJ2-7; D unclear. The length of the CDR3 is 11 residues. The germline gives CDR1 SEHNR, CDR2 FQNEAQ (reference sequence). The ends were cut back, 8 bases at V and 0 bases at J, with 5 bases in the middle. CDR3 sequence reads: CASGRSYEQYF. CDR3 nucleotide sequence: TGTGCCAGCGGCCGCTCCTACGAGCAGTACTTC.

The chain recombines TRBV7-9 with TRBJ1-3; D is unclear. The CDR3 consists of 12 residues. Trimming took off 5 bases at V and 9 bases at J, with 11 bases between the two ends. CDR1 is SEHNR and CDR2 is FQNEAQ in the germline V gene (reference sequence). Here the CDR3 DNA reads TGTGCCAGCAGCGTAGAATCTCGCACCATATATTTT. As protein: CASSVESRTIYF.

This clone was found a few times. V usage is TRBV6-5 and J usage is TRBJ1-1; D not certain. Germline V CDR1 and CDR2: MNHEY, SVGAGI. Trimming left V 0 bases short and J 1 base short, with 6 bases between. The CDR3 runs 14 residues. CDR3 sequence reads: CASSYSLENTEAFF. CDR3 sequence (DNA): TGTGCCAGCAGTTACTCGCTGGAGAACACTGAAGCTTTCTTT.

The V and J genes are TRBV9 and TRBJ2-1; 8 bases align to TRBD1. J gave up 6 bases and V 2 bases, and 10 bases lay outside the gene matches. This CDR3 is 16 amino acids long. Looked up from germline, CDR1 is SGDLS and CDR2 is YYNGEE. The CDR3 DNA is TGTGCCAGCAGCGTCGGAGGACAGGGTGGTGGCAATGAGCAGTTCTTC. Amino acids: CASSVGGQGGGNEQFF.

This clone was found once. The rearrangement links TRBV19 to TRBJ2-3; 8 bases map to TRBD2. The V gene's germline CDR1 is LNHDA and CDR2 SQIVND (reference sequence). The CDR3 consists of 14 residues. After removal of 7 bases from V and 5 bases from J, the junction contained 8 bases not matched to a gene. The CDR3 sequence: CASMGRLAGDTQYF. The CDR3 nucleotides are TGTGCCAGTATGGGTCGTCTAGCGGGAGATACGCAGTATTTT.

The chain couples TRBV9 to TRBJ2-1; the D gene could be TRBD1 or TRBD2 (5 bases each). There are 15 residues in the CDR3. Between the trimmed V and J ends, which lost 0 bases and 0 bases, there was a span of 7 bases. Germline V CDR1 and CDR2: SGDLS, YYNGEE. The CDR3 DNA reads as TGTGCCAGCAGCGTAGCTGGGGGCTCCTACAATGAGCAGTTCTTC. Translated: CASSVAGGSYNEQFF. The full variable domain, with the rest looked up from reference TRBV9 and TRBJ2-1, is DSGVTQTPKHLITATGQRVTLRCSPRSGDLSVYWYQQSLDQGLQFLIQYYNGEERAKGNILERFSAQQFPDLHSELNLSSLELGDSALYFCASSVAGGSYNEQFFGPGTRLTVL.

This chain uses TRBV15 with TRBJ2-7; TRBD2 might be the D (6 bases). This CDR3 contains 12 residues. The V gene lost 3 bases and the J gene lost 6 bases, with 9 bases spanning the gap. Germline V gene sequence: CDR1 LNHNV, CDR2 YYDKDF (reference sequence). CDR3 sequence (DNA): TGTGCCACCAGCAGGGAGGGCACCGAGCAGTACTTC. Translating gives CATSREGTEQYF.

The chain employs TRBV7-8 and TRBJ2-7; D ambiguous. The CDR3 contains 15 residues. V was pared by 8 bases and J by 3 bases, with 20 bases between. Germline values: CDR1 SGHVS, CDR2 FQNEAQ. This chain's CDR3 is CASRARAAGYYEQYF. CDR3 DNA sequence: TGTGCCAGCCGTGCTCGTGCGGCCGGCTACTACGAGCAGTACTTC.

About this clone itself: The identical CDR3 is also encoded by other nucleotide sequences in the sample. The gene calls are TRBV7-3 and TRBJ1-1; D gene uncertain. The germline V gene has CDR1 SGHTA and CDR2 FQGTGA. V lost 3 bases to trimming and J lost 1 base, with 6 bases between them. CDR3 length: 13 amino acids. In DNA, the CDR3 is TGTGCCAGCAGCTTGAGATCGAACACTGAAGCTTTCTTT. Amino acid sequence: CASSLRSNTEAFF.

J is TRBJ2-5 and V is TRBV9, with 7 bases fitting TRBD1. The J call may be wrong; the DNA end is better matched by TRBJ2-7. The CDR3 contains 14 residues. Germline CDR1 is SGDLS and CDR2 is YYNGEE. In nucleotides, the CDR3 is TGTGCCAGCAGCCCGAGCCAGGGGGTCCACGAGCAGTACTTC. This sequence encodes CASSPSQGVHEQYF.

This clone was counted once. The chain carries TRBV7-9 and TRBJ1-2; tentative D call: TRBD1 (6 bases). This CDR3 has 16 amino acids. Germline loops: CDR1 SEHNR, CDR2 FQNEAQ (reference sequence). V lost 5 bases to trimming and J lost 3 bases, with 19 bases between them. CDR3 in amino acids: CASSPRGRGKDYGYTF. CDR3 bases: TGTGCCAGCAGCCCGAGGGGCAGGGGAAAGGACTATGGCTACACCTTC.

In DNA form, the CDR3 reads TGTGCCAGCAGCCCGAGTCAGGCTCCAAGCACAGATACGCAGTATTTT. It specifies CASSPSQAPSTDTQYF. The V call is TRBV9, the J call TRBJ2-3; D gene uncertain. This CDR3 is built from 16 residues. From germline, CDR1 is SGDLS and CDR2 YYNGEE. V lost 4 bases to trimming and J lost 0 bases, with 15 bases between them.

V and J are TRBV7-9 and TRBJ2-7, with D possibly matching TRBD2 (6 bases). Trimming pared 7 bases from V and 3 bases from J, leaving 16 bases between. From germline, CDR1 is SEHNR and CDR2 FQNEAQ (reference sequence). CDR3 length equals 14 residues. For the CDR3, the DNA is TGTGCCAGCACCCCGGGACTTACTTTCTACGAGCAGTACTTC. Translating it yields CASTPGLTFYEQYF.

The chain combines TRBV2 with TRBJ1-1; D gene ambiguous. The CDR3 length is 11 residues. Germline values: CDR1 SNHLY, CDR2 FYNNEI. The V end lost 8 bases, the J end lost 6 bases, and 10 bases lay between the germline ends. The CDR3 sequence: CASWSSPEAFF. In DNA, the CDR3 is TGTGCCAGCTGGTCCTCCCCTGAAGCTTTCTTT.

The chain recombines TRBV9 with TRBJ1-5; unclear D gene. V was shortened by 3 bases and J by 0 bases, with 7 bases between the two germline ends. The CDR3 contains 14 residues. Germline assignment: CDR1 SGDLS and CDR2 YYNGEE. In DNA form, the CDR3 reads TGTGCCAGCAGCGCCGGGCCTAGCAATCAGCCCCAGCATTTT. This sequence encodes CASSAGPSNQPQHF.

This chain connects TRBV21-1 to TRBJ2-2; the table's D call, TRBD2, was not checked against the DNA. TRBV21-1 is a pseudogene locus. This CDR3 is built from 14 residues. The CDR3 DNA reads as TGTGCCAGCGCGGGACTAGCGAACACCGGGGAGCTGTTTTTT. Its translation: CASAGLANTGELFF.

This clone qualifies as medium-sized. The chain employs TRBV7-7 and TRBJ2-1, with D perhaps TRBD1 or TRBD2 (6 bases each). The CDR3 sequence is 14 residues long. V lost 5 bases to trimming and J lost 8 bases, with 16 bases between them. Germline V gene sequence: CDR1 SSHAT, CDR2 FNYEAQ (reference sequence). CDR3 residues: CASSPGTGGDEQFF. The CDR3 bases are TGTGCCAGCAGCCCGGGGACCGGGGGCGATGAGCAGTTCTTC.